This is a list of T cell receptor beta chains from one sample in a study of OX40 agonist ivuxolimab in advanced cancers. Sequencing used immunoSEQ multiplex PCR; TCRdb keeps in-frame clones, though not all of them. Of approximately 67,000 clones in the sample, around nine tenths were seen once. The sequenced sample was CD4+ or CD8+ T cells sorted from blood, obtained in a trial of the OX40 agonist ivuxolimab. The receptors were gathered from an adult with an advanced solid tumor such as melanoma, head and neck, liver or kidney cancer. Each CDR3 is given with its conserved first and last residue. The D gene is left open where the match is weak. Expanded clones get a size class; other rows say once, few or many, or leave the size out.

CDR3	DNA	size	J	V	D
CATNDRAGYSNQPQHF	TGTGCCACCAACGACAGGGCGGGATATAGCAATCAGCCCCAGCATTTT	-	TRBJ1-5	TRBV15	TRBD1
CASSVSGLAGSYEQYF	TGTGCCAGCAGCGTCTCGGGACTAGCGGGGTCCTACGAGCAGTACTTC	-	TRBJ2-7	TRBV9	TRBD2
CASSRRTGNTGELFF	TGTGCCAGCAGCCGAAGGACAGGGAACACCGGGGAGCTGTTTTTT	-	TRBJ2-2	TRBV11-2	TRBD1
CASSVPGVFTAIMKKLFF	TGTGCCAGCAGTGTTCCGGGGGTTTTCACCGCAATAATGAAAAAACTGTTTTTT	-	TRBJ1-4	TRBV6-4	-
CASSIDTGFGYTF	TGTGCCAGCAGTATAGATACAGGGTTTGGCTACACCTTC	-	TRBJ1-2	TRBV28	-
CASSPHQGDSYEQYF	TGTGCCAGCAGTCCCCATCAGGGAGACTCCTACGAGCAGTACTTC	-	TRBJ2-7	TRBV28	-
CASSQVSVTGANVLTF	TGTGCCAGCAGCCAAGTTAGTGTAACCGGGGCCAACGTCCTGACTTTC	-	TRBJ2-6	TRBV4-2	-
CASSFLTVSSGNTIYF	TGTGCCAGCAGCTTCTTGACGGTTAGCTCTGGAAACACCATATATTTT	-	TRBJ1-3	TRBV13	-
CASSFGQGSGELFF	TGCGCCAGCAGCTTCGGACAGGGTTCCGGGGAGCTGTTTTTT	-	TRBJ2-2	TRBV4-1	TRBD1
CASSLTGPSSYNSPLHF	TGCGCCAGCAGCTTAACAGGGCCCAGCTCCTATAATTCACCCCTCCACTTT	-	TRBJ1-6	TRBV5-1	-
CASSLGHEQYF	TGTGCCAGCAGCTTGGGCCACGAGCAGTACTTC	-	TRBJ2-7	TRBV5-6	-
CASSFGQGMNTEAFF	TGCGCCAGCAGTTTCGGACAGGGAATGAACACTGAAGCTTTCTTT	-	TRBJ1-1	TRBV5-1	TRBD1
CASKGYTEYNEQFF	TGTGCCAGTAAGGGGTACACAGAATACAATGAGCAGTTCTTC	-	TRBJ2-1	TRBV19	-
CASSQEGAGYTEAFF	TGCGCCAGCAGCCAAGAAGGAGCGGGGTACACTGAAGCTTTCTTT	-	TRBJ1-1	TRBV4-1	-
CASSDWGGAGTQYF	TGTGCCAGCAGTGATTGGGGCGGGGCTGGTACGCAGTATTTT	-	TRBJ2-3	TRBV25-1	-
CASSGELIGGAFF	TGTGCCAGCAGTGGTGAGCTAATAGGCGGAGCTTTCTTT	-	TRBJ1-1	TRBV6-1	-
CASSHPEDRGWHTEAFF	TGTGCCAGCAGCCACCCCGAGGACAGGGGCTGGCACACTGAAGCTTTCTTT	-	TRBJ1-1	TRBV4-2	TRBD1
CASSRASGLSTDTQYF	TGCGCCAGCAGCCGAGCTAGCGGGCTTAGCACAGATACGCAGTATTTT	-	TRBJ2-3	TRBV4-1	TRBD2
CASSPRGSGRAYEQYF	TGTGCCAGCAGTCCAAGAGGGAGCGGGAGGGCGTACGAGCAGTACTTC	-	TRBJ2-7	TRBV28	TRBD2
CASSFETGTTYEQYF	TGTGCCAGCAGCTTTGAAACGGGGACTACCTACGAGCAGTACTTC	-	TRBJ2-7	TRBV5-4	TRBD2
CASSPSRDTNTEAFF	TGTGCCAGCAGTCCGTCCCGGGACACAAACACTGAAGCTTTCTTT	-	TRBJ1-1	TRBV27	-
CASSPSGGSKSYEQYF	TGTGCCAGCAGCCCCTCAGGCGGGAGTAAATCCTACGAGCAGTACTTC	-	TRBJ2-7	TRBV13	TRBD2
CASSAGTYEQYF	TGTGCCAGCAGCGCGGGGACCTACGAGCAGTACTTC	-	TRBJ2-7	TRBV11-2	-
CASSQVFLSEQYF	TGTGCCAGCAGCCAAGTATTCCTCTCCGAGCAGTACTTC	-	TRBJ2-7	TRBV14	-
CASSYGPSPGNTIYF	TGTGCCAGCAGTTACGGACCTTCGCCTGGAAACACCATATATTTT	-	TRBJ1-3	TRBV6-6	-
CASSLGHSLYEQYF	TGTGCCAGCAGCTTGGGTCACAGCCTCTACGAGCAGTACTTC	-	TRBJ2-7	TRBV5-4	-
CASHSLQGYEQYF	TGTGCCAGCCATTCTCTACAGGGCTACGAGCAGTACTTC	once	TRBJ2-7	TRBV27	-
CSGTGQGVYNEQFF	TGCAGCGGGACAGGACAGGGGGTGTACAATGAGCAGTTCTTC	once	TRBJ2-1	TRBV29-1	TRBD1
CASSSSEQYF	TGTGCCAGCAGTTCCAGCGAGCAGTACTTC	-	TRBJ2-7	TRBV5-5	-
CASSPSGTRPYEQYF	TGTGCCAGCAGCCCCTCCGGGACACGGCCCTACGAGCAGTACTTC	-	TRBJ2-7	TRBV9	-
CASSQPGTGGYNEQFF	TGCGCCAGCAGCCAACCCGGGACCGGGGGCTACAATGAGCAGTTCTTC	-	TRBJ2-1	TRBV4-3	-
CASSSRGGELFF	TGTGCTAGCAGCTCCCGGGGCGGGGAGCTGTTTTTT	once	TRBJ2-2	TRBV7-7	-
CASSPHLRLGGSSYEQYF	TGTGCCAGCAGCCCCCACCTTCGACTAGGCGGGAGCTCCTACGAGCAGTACTTC	-	TRBJ2-7	TRBV9	TRBD2
CASSSGTAFYEQYF	TGTGCCAGCAGCTCCGGGACAGCATTCTACGAGCAGTACTTC	-	TRBJ2-7	TRBV7-6	TRBD1
CASSIGSSTDTQYF	TGTGCCAGTAGTATAGGGTCTAGCACAGATACGCAGTATTTT	-	TRBJ2-3	TRBV19	-
CASSLSDSLLLGYTF	TGTGCCAGCAGCTTATCGGACAGTTTACTATTGGGCTACACCTTC	-	TRBJ1-2	TRBV7-9	-
CASSLGRDSNQPQHF	TGTGCCAGCAGCTTAGGCAGAGATAGCAATCAGCCCCAGCATTTT	-	TRBJ1-5	TRBV7-6	-
CASGGGTTGNTIYF	TGTGCCAGCGGCGGTGGGACAACTGGAAACACCATATATTTT	-	TRBJ1-3	TRBV21-1	-
CASSPPGAHSYEQYF	TGTGCCAGCAGCCCCCCGGGGGCTCACTCCTACGAGCAGTACTTC	-	TRBJ2-7	TRBV7-9	-
CASSLSPGPNEQFF	TGTGCCAGTAGTTTGTCTCCGGGTCCTAATGAGCAGTTCTTC	-	TRBJ2-1	TRBV19	-
CASSEADRVNTEAFF	TGTGCCAGCAGTGAAGCTGACAGGGTGAACACTGAAGCTTTCTTT	-	TRBJ1-1	TRBV6-1	TRBD1
CAVGGHTDTQYF	TGTGCCGTAGGGGGGCACACAGATACGCAGTATTTT	-	TRBJ2-3	TRBV6-5	-
CASSQDLLGDYGYTF	TGCGCCAGCAGCCAAGATCTTTTAGGAGACTATGGCTACACCTTC	-	TRBJ1-2	TRBV4-3	-
CASSPARAEGDTEAFF	TGTGCCAGCAGCCCCGCGCGGGCCGAGGGTGACACTGAAGCTTTCTTT	-	TRBJ1-1	TRBV9	-
CASSLAGANEQYF	TGTGCCAGCAGCTTAGCGGGGGCCAACGAGCAGTACTTC	-	TRBJ2-7	TRBV11-3	-
CASSPSPTIKEKLFF	TGCGCCAGCAGCCCCAGCCCGACCATAAAGGAAAAACTGTTTTTT	-	TRBJ1-4	TRBV4-3	-
CASSLEGEPLTQYF	TGTGCCAGCAGCTTAGAGGGTGAACCGCTTACCCAGTACTTC	-	TRBJ2-5	TRBV7-9	-
CASQGNPGYEQYF	TGTGCCAGCCAGGGGAACCCTGGCTACGAGCAGTACTTC	-	TRBJ2-7	TRBV28	-
CASSQDYVATGYHQPQHF	TGCGCCAGCAGCCAAGATTACGTGGCGACAGGTTATCATCAGCCCCAGCATTTT	-	TRBJ1-5	TRBV4-3	-